This T cell receptor beta chain was recovered during a study of blood T cell repertoires in COVID-19. Study details: Sample material is recorded as cDNA or gDNA derived from T cells, B-cell-depleted T cells, or PBMCs.

CDR1 and CDR2 (germline): MNHEY, SVGAGI. CDR3 length equals 14 residues. V dropped 8 bases and J dropped 4; count of bases not matched to a gene: 5. Original analysis: The authors estimated nucleated cell counts from reference gene primer amplification. Profiling relied on immunoSEQ multiplex PCR, and the TCRdb table lists in-frame clones only, not all of them. Clone size and V and J calls were adopted from that table, with D and trimming inferred from the DNA. The table includes tens of thousands of clones, around 81% detected once. Sequencing was done on a sample of peripheral blood. The sequence was collected from a woman in her sixties with acute or convalescent COVID-19. The rearrangement uses TRBV6-5 and TRBJ1-5, with 10 bases aligning to TRBD1. The CDR3 DNA reads as TGTGCCAGCCTTGCGGGACAGGGGAATCAGCCCCAGCATTTT. Its protein product is CASLAGQGNQPQHF.